This TCR beta chain was recorded in a study of cytomegalovirus exposure and HLA in healthy donors. Study-wide points: In an earlier analysis, about 87% or about 30%: the productive usage of most TCR beta V segments.

Primers for the PCR totalled 60 Vbeta and 13 Jbeta. The data were produced by immunoSEQ multiplex PCR, yet TCRdb's version contains in-frame clones alone and is incomplete. In all, the sample yields about 140,000 clones. This CDR3 contains 15 residues. V lost 5 bases to trimming and J lost 6 bases, with 16 bases between them. Germline V gene data show CDR1 as SGHVS and CDR2 as FQNEAQ. With regard to this clone: Its antigen is not identified.

The sequenced material came from PBMCs. The TCR was taken from a young woman in good health and CMV-seronegative. This chain joins TRBV7-8 and TRBJ1-4; D is perhaps TRBD1 (6 bases). The CDR3 DNA reads as TGTGCCAGCAGCACCAACAGGGCCCCCGATGAAAAACTGTTTTTT. Its protein product is CASSTNRAPDEKLFF.